The 25 T cell receptor beta chains below all came from one sample that was sequenced in a study of T-cell reconstitution after alpha-beta-depleted transplantation in children. Preparing the TCRbeta library involved the use of unique molecular identifiers. TCRdb independently ran MiXCR on the PCR reads; one entry per CDR3 protein. The top ten hold around 2% of the sample, which has fewer than 550,000 distinct CDR3 sequences, over 9.5% seen once. Sequencing was performed on PBMCs, taken before TCRalphabeta/CD19-depleted stem cell transplant. These receptors originate from a child aged 2-9 years with inherited bone marrow failure, due to receive a stem cell transplant.

This clonotype was observed many times. The V call is TRBV12-3 or TRBV12-4, the J call TRBJ2-4, with D possibly being TRBD2 (5 bases). Between the trimmed V and J ends, which lost 4 bases and 6 bases, there was a span of 7 bases. CDR3 size: 12 residues. The CDR3 region is CASSSEGNIQYF. Written as DNA, the CDR3 is TGTGCCAGCAGTTCAGAGGGAAACATTCAGTACTTC.

Ten or more counts support this clonotype. This chain uses TRBV4-2 with TRBJ1-1; the match to TRBD1 covers 7 bases. The CDR3 spans 16 residues. From germline, CDR1 is LGHNA and CDR2 YNFKEQ. V lost 0 bases to trimming and J lost 2 bases; unmatched junction nucleotides: 6. The CDR3 DNA reads TGTGCCAGCAGCCAAGAAGGGGGCAGAGTAAACACTGAAGCTTTCTTT. Residues: CASSQEGGRVNTEAFF.

About this clonotype itself: A much larger clone lies one base from this, so it may be a read error. CDR3 residues: CSIARGRDERFF. DNA of the CDR3: TGCAGCATCGCCCGCGGTAGGGATGAGCGGTTCTTC. This chain joins TRBV29-1 and TRBJ2-1; D remains ambiguous. The CDR3 runs 12 residues. CDR1 and CDR2 (germline): SQVTM, ANQGSEA.

This clonotype was seen ten or more times. Written as DNA, the CDR3 is TGTGCCAGCAGCCGGTCGCCTAGCGGAGACTACGAGCAGTACTTC. Translation gives CASSRSPSGDYEQYF. The chain is built from TRBV6-5 and TRBJ2-7; 7 bases match TRBD2. V lost 6 bases to trimming and J lost 3 bases; unmatched junction nucleotides: 11. The CDR3 covers 15 residues. Germline-derived CDR1 and CDR2 are MNHEY and SVGAGI.

This clonotype has a handful of counts. This chain connects TRBV7-9 to TRBJ2-7, with a weak D call TRBD1 (5 bases). V gave up 1 base and J gave up 3 bases, with 10 bases separating them. The CDR3 covers 14 residues. CDR1 and CDR2 from the germline V gene are SEHNR and FQNEAQ (reference sequence). DNA of the CDR3: TGTGCCAGCAGCTTAGGACAGTCACTCTACGAGCAGTACTTC. Amino acid sequence: CASSLGQSLYEQYF.

Ten or more counts support this clonotype. This chain uses TRBV10-3 with TRBJ2-6; D not certain. Germline V gene lookup returns CDR1 ENHRY and CDR2 SYGVKD. This CDR3 region has 13 residues. The V end was cut by 7 bases, the J end by 0 bases, with 4 bases between. In DNA, the CDR3 is TGTGCCATCACCTCCTCTGGGGCCAACGTCCTGACTTTC. Protein sequence: CAITSSGANVLTF.

This clonotype was seen more than once but under ten times. The rearrangement joins TRBV4-2 to TRBJ1-2, with 7 bases aligning to TRBD1. The V segment lost 3 bases and the J segment 4 bases; nucleotides outside the gene matches: 5. The germline V gene encodes CDR1 LGHNA and CDR2 YNFKEQ. CDR3 length: 14 residues. CDR3 sequence (DNA): TGTGCCAGCAGCCAGCCGGGACAGACCTATGGCTACACCTTC. Protein sequence: CASSQPGQTYGYTF.

This clonotype was recorded at least ten times. The chain uses TRBV4-1 and TRBJ2-1; D unclear. CDR3 size: 14 residues. Germline assignment: CDR1 MGHRA and CDR2 YSYEKL. Trimming took off 1 base at V and 8 bases at J, with 12 bases between the two ends. CDR3 sequence: CASSQVGILDEQFF. DNA of the CDR3: TGCGCCAGCAGCCAAGTAGGGATTCTGGATGAGCAGTTCTTC.

In its sample, this clonotype was seen many times. The rearrangement joins TRBV7-9 to TRBJ2-7; 8 nucleotides agree with TRBD2. In germline, CDR1 is SEHNR, CDR2 FQNEAQ (reference sequence). The CDR3 is 13 residues long. Losses at the gene ends were 7 bases for V and 6 bases for J; bases not matched to a gene: 8. In nucleotides, the CDR3 is TGTGCCAGCAACCCCGGGACTAGACGCGAGCAGTACTTC. Its translation: CASNPGTRREQYF.

This clonotype was seen more than once but under ten times. The chain couples TRBV24-1 to TRBJ2-6, with D perhaps TRBD1 or TRBD2 (5 bases each). The CDR3 contains 17 residues. V lost 0 bases and J 2 bases, leaving 10 bases between the germline ends. The V gene's germline CDR1 is KGHDR and CDR2 SFDVKD. The CDR3 loop reads CATSDLPGTAGANVLTF. In DNA, the CDR3 is TGTGCCACCAGTGATTTGCCGGGGACGGCTGGGGCCAACGTCCTGACTTTC.

In regard to this clonotype: Possible read error: a much larger clone is one base away. This chain uses TRBV5-1 with TRBJ2-3, with 9 positions matching TRBD2. This CDR3 comprises 15 residues. The ends lost 5 bases at V and 2 bases at J; junction bases unmatched: 6. Germline V lookup: CDR1 SGHRS, CDR2 YFSETQ. CDR3 protein: CASSWTSASTDTQYF. CDR3 nucleotide sequence: TGCGCCAGCAGTTGGACTAGCGCATCCACAGATACGCAGTATTTT.

This clonotype was seen many times. The chain's CDR3 is CASSPKTSAQETQYF. The DNA for the CDR3 is TGTGCCAGCAGCCCAAAGACTAGCGCGCAAGAGACCCAGTACTTC. The chain uses TRBV5-4 and TRBJ2-5; TRBD2 matches 8 bases. The germline V gene has CDR1 SGHNT and CDR2 YYREEE (reference sequence). The CDR3 extends over 15 amino acids. Trimming cost V 4 bases and J 2 bases; bases outside gene matches: 7. The full variable domain, with the rest looked up from reference TRBV5-4 and TRBJ2-5, is ETGVTQSPTHLIKTRGQQVTLRCSSQSGHNTVSWYQQALGQGPQFIFQYYREEENGRGNFPPRFSGLQFPNYSSELNVNALELDDSALYLCASSPKTSAQETQYFGPGTRLLVL.

This clonotype came up many times. This sequence joins TRBV4-3 and TRBJ2-1; D ambiguous. The CDR3 length is 14 residues. Germline V gene data show CDR1 as LGHNA and CDR2 as YSLEER. The ends were cut back, 1 base at V and 8 bases at J, with 12 bases in the middle. Here the CDR3 reads CASSQGLTYHEQFF. The CDR3 bases are TGCGCCAGCAGCCAAGGCCTTACATACCATGAGCAGTTCTTC.

The chain employs TRBV28 and TRBJ2-2, with D perhaps TRBD1 or TRBD2 (5 bases each). The V gene's germline CDR1 is MDHEN and CDR2 SYDVKM. Trimming stripped 6 bases from V and 7 bases from J, with 24 bases between. CDR3 length: 17 amino acids. CDR3 in amino acids: CASSPNLLGRGGGELFF. The CDR3 nucleotides are TGTGCCAGCAGCCCCAATCTTCTCGGTCGTGGGGGCGGGGAGCTGTTTTTT.

The chain employs TRBV11-2 and TRBJ2-3; TRBD1 is a possible D gene (6 bases). V lost 4 bases and J lost 4, with 12 bases in between. The CDR3 runs 14 residues. The germline V gene encodes CDR1 SGHAT and CDR2 FQNNGV. CDR3 protein: CASSWTQGSDTQYF. The CDR3 DNA reads TGTGCCAGCAGCTGGACCCAGGGGTCAGATACGCAGTATTTT. The full variable domain, completed using reference TRBV11-2 and TRBJ2-3, is EAGVAQSPRYKIIEKRQSVAFWCNPISGHATLYWYQQILGQGPKLLIQFQNNGVVDDSQLPKDRFSAERLKGVDSTLKIQPAKLEDSAVYLCASSWTQGSDTQYFGPGTRLTVL.

This clonotype was observed many times. The V and J genes are TRBV7-2 and TRBJ2-3, with TRBD1 as a possible D gene (5 bases). The CDR3 extends over 16 amino acids. The V end was cut by 0 bases, the J end by 5 bases, with 15 bases between. Looked up from germline, CDR1 is SGHTA and CDR2 is FQGNSA. The CDR3 nucleotides read TGTGCCAGCAGCTTAGCGGCATCCCTAGGGGTAGATACGCAGTATTTT. As protein: CASSLAASLGVDTQYF.

This clonotype was picked up a small number of times. The rearrangement joins TRBV6-2 or TRBV6-3 to TRBJ2-7; possible D gene TRBD2, 5 bases. The germline gives CDR1 MNHEY, CDR2 SVGEGT. The ends were cut back, 2 bases at V and 0 bases at J, with 17 bases in the middle. The CDR3 contains 17 residues. This chain's CDR3 is CASSYRIRVRDSYEQYF. The DNA of the CDR3 is TGTGCCAGCAGTTACAGGATAAGAGTACGGGACTCCTACGAGCAGTACTTC.

This clonotype was seen ten or more times. This rearrangement joins TRBV12-3 or TRBV12-4 to TRBJ2-5; TRBD1 aligns across 7 bases. CDR3 size: 15 residues. With V trimmed by 6 bases and J by 3 bases, 10 bases remained unmatched. The CDR3 protein is CASSLLKGGKETQYF. The CDR3, as DNA: TGTGCCAGCAGCCTCTTGAAAGGGGGCAAAGAGACCCAGTACTTC.

This clonotype has ten or more counts. This sequence joins TRBV6-2 or TRBV6-3 and TRBJ1-1; D possibly corresponds to TRBD1 (6 bases). V dropped 2 bases and J dropped 5 bases, with 12 bases sitting between them. The CDR3 contains 14 residues. Germline assignment: CDR1 MNHEY and CDR2 SVGEGT. CDR3: CASSYIGGRTEAFF. Written as DNA, the CDR3 is TGTGCCAGCAGTTACATCGGGGGGCGTACTGAAGCTTTCTTT.

The chain has TRBV15 and TRBJ1-5; 7 positions agree with TRBD1. Per the germline V gene, CDR1 is LNHNV and CDR2 is YYDKDF (reference sequence). The CDR3 is 16 residues long. With V trimmed by 0 bases and J by 9 bases, 11 bases remained unmatched. CDR3 in DNA: TGTGCCACCAGCAGAGAAGCAGGGGGTGCGCATCGGCCCCAGCATTTT. This encodes CATSREAGGAHRPQHF.

This clonotype was observed many times. The gene calls are TRBV4-3 and TRBJ1-1, with D perhaps matching TRBD1 (5 bases). CDR1 LGHNA and CDR2 YSLEER come from the germline V gene. The CDR3 extends over 16 amino acids. Trimming removed 1 base from V and 4 bases from J, with 16 bases in between. CDR3 residues: CASSQAHGAGLTEAFF. In DNA, the CDR3 is TGCGCCAGCAGCCAAGCCCACGGAGCGGGGCTCACTGAAGCTTTCTTT.

This clonotype was observed many times. This chain joins TRBV12-3 or TRBV12-4 and TRBJ1-5, with unresolved D. The CDR3 has 14 residues. Trimming took off 3 bases at V and 3 bases at J, with 9 bases between the two ends. The CDR3 loop reads CASSFGQVNQPQHF. CDR3 in DNA: TGTGCCAGCAGTTTTGGGCAGGTCAATCAGCCCCAGCATTTT.

This clonotype was detected a few times. V and J are TRBV7-2 and TRBJ1-5; TRBD1 is a possible D gene (5 bases). CDR1 SGHTA and CDR2 FQGNSA come from the germline V gene. CDR3 length equals 13 residues. The V end was cut by 5 bases, the J end by 4 bases, with 9 bases between. CDR3 residues: CASSPGRNQPQHF. As DNA, the CDR3 is TGTGCCAGCAGCCCGGGACGGAATCAGCCCCAGCATTTT.

This clonotype was seen ten or more times. The chain uses TRBV21-1 and TRBJ2-7; the table names TRBD2, a call not compared with the DNA. TRBV21-1 is a known pseudogene. The length of the CDR3 is 13 residues. The CDR3 region is CALICGSSYEQYF. The CDR3, as DNA: TGTGCCCTTATTTGCGGGTCCTCCTACGAGCAGTACTTC.

This clonotype was observed at least ten times. The rearrangement links TRBV7-9 to TRBJ2-7, with 8 bases that match TRBD1. The CDR3 is 15 amino acids. V lost 5 bases, J lost 6 bases, and 12 bases stayed unmatched. Germline V lookup: CDR1 SEHNR, CDR2 FQNEAQ (reference sequence). The CDR3 region is CASSPSGGYKGEQYF. Here the CDR3 DNA reads TGTGCCAGCAGCCCGTCAGGGGGCTACAAAGGCGAGCAGTACTTC.